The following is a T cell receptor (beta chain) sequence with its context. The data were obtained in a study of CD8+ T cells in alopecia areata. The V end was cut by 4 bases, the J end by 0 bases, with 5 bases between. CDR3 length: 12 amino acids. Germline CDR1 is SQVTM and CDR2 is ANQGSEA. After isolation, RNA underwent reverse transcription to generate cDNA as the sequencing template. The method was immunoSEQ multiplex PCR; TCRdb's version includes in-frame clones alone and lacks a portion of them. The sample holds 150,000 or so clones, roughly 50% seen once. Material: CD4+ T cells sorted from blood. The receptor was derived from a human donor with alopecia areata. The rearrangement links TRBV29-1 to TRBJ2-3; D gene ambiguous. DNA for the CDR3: TGCAGCGTTGTTATTAGCACAGATACGCAGTATTTT. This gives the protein CSVVISTDTQYF.